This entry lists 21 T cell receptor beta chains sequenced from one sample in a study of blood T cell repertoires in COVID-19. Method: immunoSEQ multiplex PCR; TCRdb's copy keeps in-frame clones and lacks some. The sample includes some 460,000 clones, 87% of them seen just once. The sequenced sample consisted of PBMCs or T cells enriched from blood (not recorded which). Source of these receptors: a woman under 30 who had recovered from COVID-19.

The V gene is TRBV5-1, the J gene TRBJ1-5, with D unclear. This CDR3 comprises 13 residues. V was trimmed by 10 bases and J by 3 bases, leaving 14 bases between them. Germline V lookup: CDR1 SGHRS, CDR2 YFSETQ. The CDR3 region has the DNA TGCGCCTTAGGAGGAGGTTTCAATCAGCCCCAGCATTTT. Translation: CALGGGFNQPQHF.

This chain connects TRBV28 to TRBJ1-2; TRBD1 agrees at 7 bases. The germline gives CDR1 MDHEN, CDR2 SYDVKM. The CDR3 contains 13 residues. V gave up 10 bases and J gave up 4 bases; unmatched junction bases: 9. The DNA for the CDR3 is TGTGCCACCCGACAGGGTGGAGTCTATGGCTACACCTTC. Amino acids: CATRQGGVYGYTF.

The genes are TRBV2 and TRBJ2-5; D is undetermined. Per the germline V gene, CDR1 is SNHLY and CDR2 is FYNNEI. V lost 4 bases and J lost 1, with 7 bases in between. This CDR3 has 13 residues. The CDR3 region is CASSVTVQETQYF. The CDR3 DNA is TGTGCCAGCAGTGTGACTGTCCAAGAGACCCAGTACTTC.

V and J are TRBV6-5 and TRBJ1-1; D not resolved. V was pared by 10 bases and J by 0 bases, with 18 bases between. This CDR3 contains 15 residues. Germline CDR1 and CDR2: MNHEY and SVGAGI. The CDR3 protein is CATLRPTVMNTEAFF. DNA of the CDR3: TGTGCCACCCTTCGCCCAACAGTGATGAACACTGAAGCTTTCTTT.

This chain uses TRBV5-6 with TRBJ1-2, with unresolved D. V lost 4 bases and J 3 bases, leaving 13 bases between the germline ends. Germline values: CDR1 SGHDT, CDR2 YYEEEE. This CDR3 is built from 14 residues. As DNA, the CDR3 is TGTGCCAGCAGCCTTGTGGCACAGCACTATGGCTACACCTTC. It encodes CASSLVAQHYGYTF.

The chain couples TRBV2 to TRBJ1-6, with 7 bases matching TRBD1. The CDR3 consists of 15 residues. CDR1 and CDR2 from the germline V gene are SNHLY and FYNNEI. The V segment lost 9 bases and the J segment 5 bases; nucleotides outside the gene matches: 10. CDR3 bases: TGTGCCAGTACCGGGACAGCGAGAAATAATTCACCCCTCCACTTT. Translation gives CASTGTARNNSPLHF.

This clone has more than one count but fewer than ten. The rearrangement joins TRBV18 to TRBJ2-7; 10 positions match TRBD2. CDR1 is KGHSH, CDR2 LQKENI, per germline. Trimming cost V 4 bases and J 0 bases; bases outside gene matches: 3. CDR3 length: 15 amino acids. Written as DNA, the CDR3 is TGTGCCAGCTCACTTAGCGGGGGGCGCTCCTACGAGCAGTACTTC. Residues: CASSLSGGRSYEQYF.

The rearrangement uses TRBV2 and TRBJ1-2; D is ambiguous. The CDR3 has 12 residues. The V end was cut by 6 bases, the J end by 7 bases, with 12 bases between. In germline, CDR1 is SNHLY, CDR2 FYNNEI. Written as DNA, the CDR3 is TGTGCCAGCAGAAGGGTCGAGGGTGGCTACACCTTC. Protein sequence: CASRRVEGGYTF.

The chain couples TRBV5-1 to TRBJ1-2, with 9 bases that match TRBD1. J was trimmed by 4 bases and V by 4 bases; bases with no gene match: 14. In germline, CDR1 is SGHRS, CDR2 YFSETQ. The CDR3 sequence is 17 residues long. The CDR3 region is CASSPDTTQTGGYGYTF. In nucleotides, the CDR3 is TGCGCCAGCAGCCCAGATACCACCCAGACAGGGGGCTATGGCTACACCTTC.

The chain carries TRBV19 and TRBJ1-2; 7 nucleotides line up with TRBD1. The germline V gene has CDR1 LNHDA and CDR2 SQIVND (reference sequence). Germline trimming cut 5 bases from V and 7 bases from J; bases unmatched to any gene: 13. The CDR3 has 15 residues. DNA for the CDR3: TGTGCCAGTAGTTTCCTCGCCCAGTCAGGGGGTGGCTACACCTTC. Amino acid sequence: CASSFLAQSGGGYTF.

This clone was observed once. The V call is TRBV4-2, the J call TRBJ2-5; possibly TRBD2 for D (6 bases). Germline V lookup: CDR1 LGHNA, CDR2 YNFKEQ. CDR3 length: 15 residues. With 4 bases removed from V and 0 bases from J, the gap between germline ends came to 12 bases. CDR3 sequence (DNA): TGTGCCAGCAGCCGAACTTGGGGGGACCAAGAGACCCAGTACTTC. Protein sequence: CASSRTWGDQETQYF.

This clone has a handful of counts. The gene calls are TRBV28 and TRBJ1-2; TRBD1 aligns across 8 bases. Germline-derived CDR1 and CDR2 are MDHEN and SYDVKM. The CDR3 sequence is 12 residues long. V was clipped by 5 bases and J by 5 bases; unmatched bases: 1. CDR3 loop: CASSRQGYGYTF. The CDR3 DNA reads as TGTGCCAGCAGTCGACAGGGGTATGGCTACACCTTC.

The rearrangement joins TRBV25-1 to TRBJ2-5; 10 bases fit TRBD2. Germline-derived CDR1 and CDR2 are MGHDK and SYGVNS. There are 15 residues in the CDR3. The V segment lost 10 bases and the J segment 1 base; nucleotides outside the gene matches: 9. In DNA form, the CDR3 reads TGTGCCACCCCACGACGGACTAGCGGCCAAGAGACCCAGTACTTC. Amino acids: CATPRRTSGQETQYF.

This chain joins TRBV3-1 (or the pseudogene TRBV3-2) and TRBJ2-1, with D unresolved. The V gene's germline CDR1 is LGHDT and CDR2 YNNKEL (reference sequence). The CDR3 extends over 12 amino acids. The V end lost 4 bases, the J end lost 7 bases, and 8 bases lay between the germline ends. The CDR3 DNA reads TGTGCCAGCAGCCGAGGCGAGAATGAGCAGTTCTTC. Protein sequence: CASSRGENEQFF.

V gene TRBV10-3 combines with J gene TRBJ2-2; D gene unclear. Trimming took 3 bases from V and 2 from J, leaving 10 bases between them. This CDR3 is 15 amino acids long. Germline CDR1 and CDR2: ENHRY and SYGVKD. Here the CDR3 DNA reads TGTGCCATCAGTGATGGTAGAGAAAACACCGGGGAGCTGTTTTTT. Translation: CAISDGRENTGELFF.

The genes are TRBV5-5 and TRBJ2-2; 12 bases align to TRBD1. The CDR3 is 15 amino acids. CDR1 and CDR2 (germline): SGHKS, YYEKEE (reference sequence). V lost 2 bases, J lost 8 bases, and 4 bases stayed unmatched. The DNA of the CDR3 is TGTGCCAGCAGCTTTGGGACAGGGGGCGGTGGGGAGCTGTTTTTT. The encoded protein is CASSFGTGGGGELFF.

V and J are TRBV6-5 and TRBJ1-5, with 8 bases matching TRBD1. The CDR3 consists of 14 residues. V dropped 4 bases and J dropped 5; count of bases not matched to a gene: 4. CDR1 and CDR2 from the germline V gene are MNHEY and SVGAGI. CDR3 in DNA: TGTGCCAGCAGTTTCAACAGGGGGGATCAGCCCCAGCATTTT. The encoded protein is CASSFNRGDQPQHF.

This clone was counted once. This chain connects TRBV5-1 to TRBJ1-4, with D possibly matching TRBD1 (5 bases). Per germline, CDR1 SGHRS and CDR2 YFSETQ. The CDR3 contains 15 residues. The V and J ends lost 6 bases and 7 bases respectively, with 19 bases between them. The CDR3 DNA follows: TGCGCCAGCACCCCGCGGGGGAGCAGAGGTGAAAAACTGTTTTTT. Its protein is CASTPRGSRGEKLFF.

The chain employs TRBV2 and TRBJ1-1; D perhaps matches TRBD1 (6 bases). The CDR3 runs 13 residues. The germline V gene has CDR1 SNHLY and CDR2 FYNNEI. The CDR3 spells CAGARELNTEAFF. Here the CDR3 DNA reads TGTGCGGGGGCCAGGGAATTGAACACTGAAGCTTTCTTT.

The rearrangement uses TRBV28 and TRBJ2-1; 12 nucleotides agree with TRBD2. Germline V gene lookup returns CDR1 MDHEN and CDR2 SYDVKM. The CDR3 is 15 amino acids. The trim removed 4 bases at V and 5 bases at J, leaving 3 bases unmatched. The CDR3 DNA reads TGTGCCAGCAGTTACGGACTAGCGGGAAACAATGAGCAGTTCTTC. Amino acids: CASSYGLAGNNEQFF.

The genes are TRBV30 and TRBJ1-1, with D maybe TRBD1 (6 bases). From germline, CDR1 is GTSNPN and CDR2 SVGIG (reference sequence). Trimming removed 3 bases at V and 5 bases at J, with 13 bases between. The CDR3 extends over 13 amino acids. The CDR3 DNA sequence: TGTGCCTGGAGGGGGGGGCCGGAGACTGAAGCTTTCTTT. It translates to CAWRGGPETEAFF.